This is a list of T cell receptor beta chains from one sample in a study of Ad26.COV2.S vaccination and SARS-CoV-2 variants. The data were produced by immunoSEQ multiplex PCR, yet TCRdb's version contains in-frame clones alone and is incomplete. The table records about 400,000 clones, about 90% of them present only once. The sample consisted of peripheral blood, taken in a trial of Ad26.COV2.S vaccine versus placebo. Receptor source: a person between 18 and 65 years old who received the Ad26.COV2.S COVID-19 vaccine or a placebo. The CDR3 runs from the conserved cysteine through the conserved F or W. D genes are given only for firm matches. Clone size appears in some rows only: once, few, many, or a class for an expanded clone.

. TRBJ1-1 18 TRBV3-1/TRBV3-2 TRBD1 TGTGCCAGCAGCCAAGATGGAGGGGACAGGAAGGGCCCCCCTGAAGCTTTCTTT CASSQDGGDRKGPPEAFF
. TRBJ2-1 16 TRBV27 . TGTGCCAGCCGTTCACACGGGGGTCACAATTACAATGAGCAGTTCTTC CASRSHGGHNYNEQFF
. TRBJ2-5 16 TRBV5-1 . TGCGCCAGCAGCTTTGGGCGACTAGTTGGGCCGGAGACCCAGTACTTC CASSFGRLVGPETQYF
. TRBJ2-3 15 TRBV19 . TGTGCCAGTAGCTTCTTCGGGGCTAGCACAGATACGCAGTATTTT CASSFFGASTDTQYF
once TRBJ1-1 13 TRBV24-1 . TGTGCCACCAGTACCGAGAGGAACACTGAAGCTTTCTTT CATSTERNTEAFF
. TRBJ2-3 14 TRBV10-1 . TGCGCCAGCAGTGAGTTTGGGAGTTCAGATACGCAGTATTTT CASSEFGSSDTQYF
. TRBJ1-1 14 TRBV28 . TGTGCCAGCAGTCAAGGGACAAGAAAGTTTGAAGCTTTCTTT CASSQGTRKFEAFF
. TRBJ2-1 14 TRBV2 . TGTGCCAGCAGAATCGGGGGAGGCTACAATGAGCAGTTCTTC CASRIGGGYNEQFF
. TRBJ2-2 16 TRBV4-3 . TGCGCCAGCAGCCAAGCCTGGGCGGGGAGCACCGGGGAGCTGTTTTTT CASSQAWAGSTGELFF
. TRBJ2-3 15 TRBV11-3 . TGTGCCAGCAGCTCGGGGGGCAGTCGCACAGATACGCAGTATTTT CASSSGGSRTDTQYF
once TRBJ2-7 14 TRBV7-8 TRBD2 TGTGCCAGCAGCTTAGTAGCGGGGGGTTACGAGCAGTACTTC CASSLVAGGYEQYF
. TRBJ1-1 14 TRBV5-6 . TGTGCCAGCAGCTTGGTCAGGGGACAAACTGAAGCTTTCTTT CASSLVRGQTEAFF
. TRBJ2-7 16 TRBV5-5 . TGTGCCAGCAGCTTGAAAGGGGCGTCCAATACCTACGAGCAGTACTTC CASSLKGASNTYEQYF
. TRBJ2-5 12 TRBV29-1 . TGCAGCGTTAGACAGGACCAAGAGACCCAGTACTTC CSVRQDQETQYF
. TRBJ1-1 16 TRBV7-6 . TGTGCCAGCAGCCCGCGCCAGCAGGGCCTGAACACTGAAGCTTTCTTT CASSPRQQGLNTEAFF
. TRBJ2-1 15 TRBV9 TRBD2 TGTGCCAGCAGCGGTCTGCGGGGGGCCGTTTCTGAGCAGTTCTTC CASSGLRGAVSEQFF
. TRBJ1-6 13 TRBV7-2 . TGTGCCAGCAGCCCCAGTGGTAATTCACCCCTCCACTTT CASSPSGNSPLHF
once TRBJ1-5 19 TRBV6-1 . TGTGCCAGCAGTGAAGCCCAGGGCATGTTGGGGTATAGCAATCAGCCCCAGCATTTT CASSEAQGMLGYSNQPQHF
. TRBJ1-5 14 TRBV7-2 . TGTGCCAGCACACGGACCCCGAGGACTCAGCCCCAGCATTTT CASTRTPRTQPQHF
. TRBJ1-2 16 TRBV5-4 TRBD1 TGTGCCAGCAGCCCCCCAGGGGGGGCAAACCACTATGGCTACACCTTC CASSPPGGANHYGYTF
. TRBJ1-4 16 TRBV28 TRBD1 TGTGCCAGCAGTTTAACAGGGGCGCAATTTAATGAAAAACTGTTTTTT CASSLTGAQFNEKLFF
. TRBJ1-6 14 TRBV4-1 . TGCGCCAGCAGCCAAGTAGGGGCCGATTCACCCCTCCACTTT CASSQVGADSPLHF
. TRBJ2-7 14 TRBV21-1 . TGTGCCAGCACCGATAGGACAGGGGCCTACGAGCAGTACTTC CASTDRTGAYEQYF
. TRBJ2-7 14 TRBV18 TRBD1 TGTGCCAGCTCACCACTGGACAGGGAGTACGAGCAGTACTTC CASSPLDREYEQYF
. TRBJ2-1 16 TRBV3-1/TRBV3-2 . TGTGCCAGCAGCGCAGGGTTTCCCCATTCCGACAATGAGCAGTTCTTC CASSAGFPHSDNEQFF
. TRBJ1-5 19 TRBV2 . TGTGCCAGCAGTGACGCCGCAGGTTTCACCTTTTATAGCAATCAGCCCCAGCATTTT CASSDAAGFTFYSNQPQHF
. TRBJ1-2 15 TRBV6-5 TRBD1 TGTGCCAGCAGACCCACCGGACAGGGGGGCAATGGCTACACCTTC CASRPTGQGGNGYTF
. TRBJ2-2 12 TRBV2 . TGTGCCAGTCGGGGGCTAAGATTCGAGCTGTTTTTT CASRGLRFELFF
. TRBJ1-2 15 TRBV18 TRBD1 TGTGCCAGCTCACCGACGGGACAGGGGGACTATGGCTACACCTTC CASSPTGQGDYGYTF
. TRBJ1-5 14 TRBV15 . TGTGCCACCAGTCCCGACCTGGGCAATCAGCCCCAGCATTTT CATSPDLGNQPQHF
. TRBJ1-1 17 TRBV15 . TGTGCCACCAGCAGAGATCGAGGGTTTGGGGAGAACACTGAAGCTTTCTTT CATSRDRGFGENTEAFF
. TRBJ2-6 20 TRBV6-6 . TGTGCCAGCAGTCTCTGGGCTATGGGACTCCAGAGCTCTGGGGCCAACGTCCTGACTTTC CASSLWAMGLQSSGANVLTF
. TRBJ1-2 17 TRBV14 . TGTGCCAGCAGCCAAGAAAAGGTATGGGAGTTTAACTATGGCTACACCTTC CASSQEKVWEFNYGYTF
. TRBJ2-1 14 TRBV29-1 . TGCAGCGTTGAATCATCTAAGGTTTACAATGAGCAGTTCTTC CSVESSKVYNEQFF
. TRBJ2-6 16 TRBV28 . TGTGCCAGCAGTTTATATATGGATTCTGGGGCCAACGTCCTGACTTTC CASSLYMDSGANVLTF
few TRBJ1-1 14 TRBV7-6 TRBD1 TGTGCCAGCAAGGAGGGACAGGGGAACACTGAAGCTTTCTTT CASKEGQGNTEAFF
. TRBJ2-7 11 TRBV12-3/TRBV12-4 . TGTGCCAGCAGCCAACAGTACGAGCAGTACTTC CASSQQYEQYF
. TRBJ2-7 16 TRBV13 . TGTGCCAGCAGCACCTCTAGCGCCCTTCAGCTGGGCGAGCAGTACTTC CASSTSSALQLGEQYF
. TRBJ2-5 13 TRBV19 . TGTGCCAGTAGTATCCACAGCCAAGAGACCCAGTACTTC CASSIHSQETQYF
. TRBJ2-7 15 TRBV9 TRBD1 TGTGCCAGCAGCACCTCCGGGACAGGGTTTTACGAGCAGTACTTC CASSTSGTGFYEQYF
once TRBJ1-1 15 TRBV6-2/TRBV6-3 . TGTGCCAGCAGTGAGAACCCCGGACCGAACACTGAAGCTTTCTTT CASSENPGPNTEAFF
. TRBJ2-4 16 TRBV9 . TGTGCCAGCAGCGTATCCCCGACAGCACCCAAAAACATTCAGTACTTC CASSVSPTAPKNIQYF
. TRBJ1-1 15 TRBV11-3 TRBD1 TGTGCCAGCAGCATATCAGGGGGCTCCGGGGCTGAAGCTTTCTTT CASSISGGSGAEAFF
. TRBJ2-5 13 TRBV12-3/TRBV12-4 TRBD1 TGTGCCAGCAGAGGGACAGTTCAAGAGACCCAGTACTTC CASRGTVQETQYF
. TRBJ1-2 16 TRBV4-3 TRBD1 TGCGCCAGCAGCCGGCAATGGACAGGGGGGGGATATGGCTACACCTTC CASSRQWTGGGYGYTF
. TRBJ2-5 17 TRBV18 TRBD2 TGTGCCAGCTCACCAGCAGGACTAGCGGGGGCTCAAGAGACCCAGTACTTC CASSPAGLAGAQETQYF
. TRBJ2-6 16 TRBV10-3 TRBD2 TGTGCCATCAGTGATAGCGGGGGCTCTGGGGCCAACGTCCTGACTTTC CAISDSGGSGANVLTF